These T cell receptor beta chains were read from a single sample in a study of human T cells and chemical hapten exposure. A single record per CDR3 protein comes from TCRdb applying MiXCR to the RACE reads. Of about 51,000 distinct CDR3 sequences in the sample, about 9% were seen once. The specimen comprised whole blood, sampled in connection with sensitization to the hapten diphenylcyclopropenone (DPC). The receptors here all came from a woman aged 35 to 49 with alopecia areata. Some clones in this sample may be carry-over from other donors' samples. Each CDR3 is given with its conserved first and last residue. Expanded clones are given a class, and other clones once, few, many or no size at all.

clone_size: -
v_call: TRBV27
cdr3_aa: CASSFPGQYDSYNSPLHF

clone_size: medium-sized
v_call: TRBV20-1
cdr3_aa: CSARTPPGDNSPLHF

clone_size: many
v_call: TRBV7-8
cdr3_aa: CASSLGLMKGYTF

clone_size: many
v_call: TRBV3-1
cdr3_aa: CASSQEGGGSEAFF

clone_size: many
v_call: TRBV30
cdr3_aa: CAWSPTPNQPQHF

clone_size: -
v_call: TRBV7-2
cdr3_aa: CASSLRGQGGAFF

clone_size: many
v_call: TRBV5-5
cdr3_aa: CASSTRGNEQFF

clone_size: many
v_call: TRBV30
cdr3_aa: CAWVPGGAYEQYF

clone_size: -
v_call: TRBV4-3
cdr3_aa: CASSQETGIEKLFF

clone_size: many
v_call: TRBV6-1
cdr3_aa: CASSEVPGYEQYF

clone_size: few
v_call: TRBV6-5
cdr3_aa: CASSPRDRVRYGYTF

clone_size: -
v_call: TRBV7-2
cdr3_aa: CASSLAVRSSGNTIYF

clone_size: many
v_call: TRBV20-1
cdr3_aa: CSARVAGWDTEAFF

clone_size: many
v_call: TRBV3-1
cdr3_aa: CASSGGVYRGHEGYTF

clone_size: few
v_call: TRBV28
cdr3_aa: CASTPWGSGAYEQYF

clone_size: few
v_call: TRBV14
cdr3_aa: CASSQGIVTEAFF

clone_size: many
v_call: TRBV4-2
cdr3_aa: CASSQEEGGAEKLFF

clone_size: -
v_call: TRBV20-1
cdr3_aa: CSASGQWGRDYGYTF

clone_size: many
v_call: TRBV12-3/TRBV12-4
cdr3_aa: CASTFRNSYNSPLHF

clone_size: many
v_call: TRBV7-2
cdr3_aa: CASRFSQGYGYTF

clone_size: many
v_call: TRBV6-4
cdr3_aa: CASSPGQADSTDTQYF

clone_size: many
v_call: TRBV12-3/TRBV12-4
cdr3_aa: CASTQDFQETQYF

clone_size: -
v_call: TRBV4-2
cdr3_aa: CASSQTGTSFNEQFF

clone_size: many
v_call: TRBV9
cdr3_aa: CARKRKTYEQYF

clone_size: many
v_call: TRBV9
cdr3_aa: CASSVGTAYNEQFF

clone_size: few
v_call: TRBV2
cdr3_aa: CASSEASRTEAFF

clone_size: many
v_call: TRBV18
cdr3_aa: CASSPTGTGDGEQYF

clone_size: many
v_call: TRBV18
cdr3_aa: CASSPGLSDNYGYTF

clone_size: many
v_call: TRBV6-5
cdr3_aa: CASSSPGTLSYEQYF

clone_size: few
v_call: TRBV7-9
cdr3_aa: CASSLGRATEAFF